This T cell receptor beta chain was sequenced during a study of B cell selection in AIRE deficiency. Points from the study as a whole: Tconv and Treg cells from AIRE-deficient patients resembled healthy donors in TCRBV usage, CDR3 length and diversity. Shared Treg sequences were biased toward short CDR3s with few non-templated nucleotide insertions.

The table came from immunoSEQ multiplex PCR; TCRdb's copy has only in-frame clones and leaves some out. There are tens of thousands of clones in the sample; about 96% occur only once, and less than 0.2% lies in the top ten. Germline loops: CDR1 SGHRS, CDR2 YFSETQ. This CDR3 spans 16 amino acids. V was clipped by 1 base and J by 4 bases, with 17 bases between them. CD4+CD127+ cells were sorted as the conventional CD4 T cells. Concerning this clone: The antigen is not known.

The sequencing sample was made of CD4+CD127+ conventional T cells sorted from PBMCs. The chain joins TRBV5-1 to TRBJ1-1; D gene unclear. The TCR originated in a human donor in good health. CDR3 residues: CASSLRLRGKVTEAFF. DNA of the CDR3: TGCGCCAGCAGCTTGCGGTTACGGGGTAAGGTCACTGAAGCTTTCTTT.